This T cell receptor beta chain came from a study of cytomegalovirus exposure and HLA in healthy donors. The CDR3 has 11 amino acids. V was cut by 8 bases and J by 8 bases, with 12 bases left in between. Germline V gene lookup returns CDR1 MDHEN and CDR2 SYDVKM. The protocol was immunoSEQ multiplex PCR, while the TCRdb copy is restricted to in-frame clones and leaves out a portion. The sample has approximately 53,000 clones; 92% are singletons. The rearrangement links TRBV28 to TRBJ1-2; D unclear. This sequence was found in a man aged 18 to 29 in good health and CMV-seronegative. Material for sequencing was PBMCs. Written as DNA, the CDR3 is TGTGCCAGCGCCACGCCGAGAGGCTACACCTTC. The encoded protein is CASATPRGYTF.